These 4 T cell receptor beta chains share one sample of origin, sequenced in a study of naive and memory T cell subsets. An oligonucleotide containing a UMI was ligated to the 3' end of TCR cDNA. Ligated cDNA underwent four rounds of PCR with nested alpha and beta constant region primers and SP2. A single record per CDR3 protein comes from TCRdb applying MiXCR to the 5' RACE reads. The table lists 55,000 to 65,000 distinct CDR3 sequences, 8% of them singletons. Receptors were obtained from a female donor in good health.

The chain uses TRBV28 and TRBJ1-2; 7 bases align to TRBD1. The CDR3 totals 13 residues. V lost 6 bases and J lost 5; bases outside the gene matches: 6. CDR1 MDHEN and CDR2 SYDVKM come from the germline V gene. CDR3 nucleotides: TGTGCCAGCAGCACAGACAGGGCTTATGGCTACACCTTC. Its translation is CASSTDRAYGYTF.

This clonotype has a handful of counts. The chain is built from TRBV29-1 and TRBJ2-7, with 11 bases fitting TRBD1. This CDR3 spans 15 amino acids. The ends lost 1 base at V and 5 bases at J; junction bases unmatched: 7. CDR1 and CDR2 from the germline V gene are SQVTM and ANQGSEA. The CDR3 protein is CSVEVRDRGYHEQYF. The CDR3 nucleotides read TGCAGCGTTGAAGTTCGGGACAGGGGGTATCACGAGCAGTACTTC.

This clonotype showed up just a few times. The V and J genes are TRBV5-1 and TRBJ2-1; no clear D. Germline V gene lookup returns CDR1 SGHRS and CDR2 YFSETQ. The CDR3 is 14 amino acids. V dropped 4 bases and J dropped 4 bases, with 12 bases sitting between them. CDR3 protein: CASSPSDTYNEQFF. CDR3 DNA sequence: TGCGCCAGCAGCCCTTCCGATACATACAATGAGCAGTTCTTC.

This chain links TRBV7-3 with TRBJ1-1; a weak D match, TRBD1 (6 bases). The CDR3 extends over 14 amino acids. V gave up 8 bases and J gave up 2 bases, with 15 bases separating them. Per germline, CDR1 SGHTA and CDR2 FQGTGA. CDR3 sequence (DNA): TGTGCCAGCTCTGTACAGGGTATCAACACTGAAGCTTTCTTT. As protein: CASSVQGINTEAFF.